This is a list of T cell receptor beta chains from one sample in a study of CD8 T cells in ankylosing spondylitis. TCRdb re-called the 5' RACE reads through MiXCR, storing one row per CDR3 protein. The table shows under 250,000 distinct CDR3 sequences, with roughly 26% occurring only once. Sequencing used blood, either unsorted or a sorted T cell fraction (not recorded which). The source is a male donor with ankylosing spondylitis or in good health (not recorded which). The CDR3 runs from the conserved cysteine through the conserved F or W. D genes are given only for firm matches. The size of a clone is reported for some rows only, either as once, few or many, or as a class for expanded clones.

>TRBJ2-1|.|.|TRBV15
CATSNVNEQFF
TGTGCCACCAGCAACGTCAATGAGCAGTTCTTC
>TRBJ1-2|.|.|TRBV6-5
CASSSRGLYGSTF
TGTGCCAGCAGTTCTAGGGGCCTCTATGGCTCCACCTTC
>TRBJ2-6|TRBD1|many|TRBV5-1
CASSLGTGGSGANVLTF
TGCGCCAGCAGCTTGGGGACAGGGGGCTCTGGGGCCAACGTCCTGACTTTC
>TRBJ2-5|.|many|TRBV10-3
CATAEAETQYF
TGTGCCACGGCTGAGGCGGAGACCCAGTACTTC
>TRBJ2-5|.|.|TRBV6-5
CASSYKTDQETQYF
TGTGCCAGCAGTTACAAGACGGACCAAGAGACCCAGTACTTC
>TRBJ1-6|.|many|TRBV12-3/TRBV12-4
CASRSGTGYNSPLHF
TGTGCCAGCAGGTCCGGGACGGGGTATAATTCACCCCTCCACTTT
>TRBJ2-5|.|many|TRBV12-3/TRBV12-4
CASSPGGTNKETQYF
TGTGCCAGCTCCCCCGGCGGGACCAACAAAGAGACCCAGTACTTC
>TRBJ2-1|.|many|TRBV15
CATSRYPGSSYNEQFF
TGTGCCACCAGCAGATACCCCGGGAGCTCCTACAATGAGCAGTTCTTC
>TRBJ2-4|TRBD1|many|TRBV4-2
CASSQEDSASGGNIQYF
TGTGCCAGCAGCCAAGAAGACAGCGCATCAGGGGGAAACATTCAGTACTTC
>TRBJ1-1|TRBD1|many|TRBV29-1
CSVVGQGAREYSEAFF
TGCAGCGTTGTTGGACAGGGGGCGCGGGAGTACTCCGAAGCTTTCTTT
>TRBJ2-1|.|many|TRBV27
CASSLYRGISYNEQFF
TGTGCCAGCAGTTTATATCGGGGAATCTCCTACAATGAGCAGTTCTTC
>TRBJ2-1|.|.|TRBV4-1
CASSQGLRNEQFF
TGCGCCAGCAGCCAAGGGTTGCGCAATGAGCAGTTCTTC
>TRBJ2-1|.|many|TRBV12-3/TRBV12-4
CASSLGLGSLSYNEQFF
TGTGCCAGCAGTTTAGGTCTCGGCAGCCTCTCCTACAATGAGCAGTTCTTC
>TRBJ2-7|TRBD2|many|TRBV4-1
CASSQERTSGTYEQYF
TGCGCCAGCAGCCAAGAAAGAACTAGCGGGACCTACGAGCAGTACTTC
>TRBJ2-1|.|few|TRBV5-1
CASRPGDYNEQFF
TGCGCCAGCAGACCCGGGGACTACAATGAGCAGTTCTTC
>TRBJ1-1|TRBD1|once|TRBV29-1
CSVATTGLTEAFF
TGCAGCGTCGCCACGACAGGGCTCACTGAAGCTTTCTTT
>TRBJ1-1|.|few|TRBV12-3/TRBV12-4
CASSLSEGTEAFF
TGTGCCAGCAGTTTAAGCGAGGGCACTGAAGCTTTCTTT
>TRBJ2-6|TRBD1|.|TRBV15
CATSSPTGTGGDGANVLTF
TGTGCCACCAGCAGCCCGACCGGGACAGGGGGCGATGGGGCCAACGTCCTGACTTTC
>TRBJ1-1|.|.|TRBV29-1
CSVGGTFPQGTEAFF
TGCAGCGTTGGCGGGACCTTCCCCCAGGGAACTGAAGCTTTCTTT
>TRBJ2-1|TRBD2|.|TRBV5-1
CASSLVGAGAPPYNEQFF
TGCGCCAGCAGCTTGGTAGGGGCGGGAGCACCCCCCTACAATGAGCAGTTCTTC
>TRBJ1-2|.|many|TRBV12-3/TRBV12-4
CASSNAAGARGYTF
TGTGCCAGCAGCAACGCGGCAGGGGCCAGAGGCTACACCTTC
>TRBJ1-2|.|few|TRBV15
CATSRGEYGYTF
TGTGCCACCAGCAGAGGAGAGTATGGCTACACCTTC
>TRBJ2-5|.|.|TRBV24-1
CATSVGGAGETQYF
TGTGCCACCAGTGTCGGGGGCGCGGGGGAGACCCAGTACTTC
>TRBJ2-1|.|many|TRBV5-6
CASSLLGYDSYNEQFF
TGTGCCAGCAGCCTCCTGGGGTATGACTCCTACAATGAGCAGTTCTTC
>TRBJ2-7|.|.|TRBV20-1
CSARDIRGGYEQYF
TGCAGTGCTAGAGATATCAGGGGTGGGTACGAGCAGTACTTC
>TRBJ2-7|.|.|TRBV6-1
CASRFGGGYEQYF
TGTGCCAGCAGATTTGGGGGAGGCTACGAGCAGTACTTC
>TRBJ2-5|.|many|TRBV6-1
CASARARQETQYF
TGTGCGTCGGCTAGGGCAAGACAAGAGACCCAGTACTTC
>TRBJ1-6|.|many|TRBV2
CASSQGYNSPLHF
TGTGCCAGCAGCCAGGGATATAATTCACCCCTCCACTTT
>TRBJ2-2|TRBD2|many|TRBV2
CASSDTSGRRSGELFF
TGTGCCAGCAGCGACACTAGCGGGCGAAGGTCCGGGGAGCTGTTTTTT
>TRBJ1-4|TRBD1|many|TRBV24-1
CATSDPTGEDEKLFF
TGTGCCACCAGTGATCCGACAGGGGAAGATGAAAAACTGTTTTTT
>TRBJ1-2|TRBD1|many|TRBV6-1
CASRLGGDYGYTF
TGTGCCAGCAGACTAGGGGGCGACTATGGCTACACCTTC
>TRBJ2-1|.|.|TRBV20-1
CSARSQTLYNEQFF
TGCAGTGCTAGAAGTCAGACCTTATACAATGAGCAGTTCTTC
>TRBJ2-1|.|.|TRBV11-2
CASSKMSDEQFF
TGTGCCAGCAGCAAAATGAGCGATGAGCAGTTCTTC
>TRBJ2-1|.|many|TRBV2
CASSEVISFF
TGTGCCAGCAGTGAAGTCATTTCGTTCTTC
>TRBJ1-4|.|few|TRBV20-1
CSGYRAGEKLFF
TGCAGTGGATACAGGGCCGGTGAAAAACTGTTTTTT
>TRBJ2-7|TRBD1|.|TRBV5-6
CASSLVDRAEGEQYF
TGTGCCAGCAGCTTGGTGGACAGGGCCGAGGGGGAGCAGTACTTC
>TRBJ2-5|TRBD1|.|TRBV6-1
CATQQGFSKETQYF
TGTGCTACCCAACAGGGGTTTTCGAAAGAGACCCAGTACTTC
>TRBJ2-1|.|.|TRBV4-2
CASSRGEYNEQFF
TGTGCCAGCAGCCGGGGGGAATACAATGAGCAGTTCTTC
>TRBJ2-3|.|.|TRBV13
CASSRRTDTQYF
TGTGCCAGCAGCCGACGCACAGATACGCAGTATTTT
>TRBJ2-5|TRBD2|few|TRBV29-1
CSVRAGTSGRETQYF
TGCAGCGTCCGCGCCGGGACTAGCGGGAGAGAGACCCAGTACTTC
>TRBJ2-7|TRBD2|.|TRBV20-1
CSAPGLAESSYEQYF
TGCAGTGCCCCAGGACTAGCGGAATCATCCTACGAGCAGTACTTC
>TRBJ2-1|TRBD2|.|TRBV20-1
CSARVAGPGSYNEQFF
TGCAGTGCTAGGGTAGCGGGACCCGGCTCCTACAATGAGCAGTTCTTC
>TRBJ2-1|TRBD2|many|TRBV27
CASSLSRLAGRNEQFF
TGTGCCAGCAGTTTATCCAGACTAGCGGGGAGGAATGAGCAGTTCTTC
>TRBJ1-2|.|many|TRBV29-1
CSVVAGADYGYTF
TGCAGCGTTGTCGCAGGGGCTGACTATGGCTACACCTTC
>TRBJ2-7|.|.|TRBV7-2
CASSSRNEPYEQYF
TGTGCCAGCAGCTCACGGAATGAGCCCTACGAGCAGTACTTC
>TRBJ1-6|.|many|TRBV5-1
CASSLEDSGNSPLHF
TGCGCCAGCAGCTTGGAGGACAGTGGGAATTCACCCCTCCACTTT
>TRBJ2-7|TRBD2|few|TRBV10-3
CAISALELADLSYEQYF
TGTGCCATCAGTGCCCTGGAACTAGCGGACCTCTCCTACGAGCAGTACTTC
>TRBJ2-7|.|many|TRBV7-8
CASSLVEQNYEQYF
TGTGCCAGCAGCTTAGTGGAACAAAACTACGAGCAGTACTTC
>TRBJ2-1|.|many|TRBV5-1
CASSLAPTRSLNEQFF
TGCGCCAGCAGCTTGGCTCCAACCCGGAGTCTCAATGAGCAGTTCTTC
>TRBJ1-2|TRBD1|.|TRBV12-3/TRBV12-4
CASSRQGDYGYTF
TGTGCCAGCAGTCGACAGGGTGACTATGGCTACACCTTC
>TRBJ2-1|TRBD1|.|TRBV7-9
CASSSTGTGINEQFF
TGTGCCAGCAGCTCCACCGGGACAGGGATAAATGAGCAGTTCTTC
>TRBJ2-3|TRBD1|.|TRBV6-5
CASSYSDRGTDTQYF
TGTGCCAGCAGTTACTCGGACAGGGGCACGGATACGCAGTATTTT